The source of this TCR beta chain is a study of blood T cells in healthy people across ages. There are 15 residues in the CDR3. The germline V gene encodes CDR1 SGHVS and CDR2 FQNEAQ. The ends were cut back, 5 bases at V and 4 bases at J, with 17 bases in the middle. About this clonotype itself: Antigen: not known.

Overall study findings and caveats: Any conclusive comparison of naive versus antigen-experienced cells was prevented by using unsorted PBMCs.

Together with a sample-barcoded 5' primer, a J-beta primer mix was included in a second PCR lasting about 7 to 12 cycles. Each of the cDNA molecules was tagged by a template-switch adaptor with 12 random nucleotides. TCRdb independently ran MiXCR on the 5' RACE reads; one entry per CDR3 protein. Altogether 380,000 or so distinct CDR3 sequences are present, roughly half being singletons, with the ten largest covering 45% to 65%. Extractions gave at least 5 micrograms of total RNA per sample. This TCR came from a man between 60 and 70 years old in good health. Sequencing was performed on blood. The chain is built from TRBV7-8 and TRBJ1-2; TRBD1 might be the D (6 bases). The CDR3 region has the DNA TGTGCCAGCAGCGACAAAGGGGGTGCTGCCTATGGCTACACCTTC. Translation: CASSDKGGAAYGYTF.